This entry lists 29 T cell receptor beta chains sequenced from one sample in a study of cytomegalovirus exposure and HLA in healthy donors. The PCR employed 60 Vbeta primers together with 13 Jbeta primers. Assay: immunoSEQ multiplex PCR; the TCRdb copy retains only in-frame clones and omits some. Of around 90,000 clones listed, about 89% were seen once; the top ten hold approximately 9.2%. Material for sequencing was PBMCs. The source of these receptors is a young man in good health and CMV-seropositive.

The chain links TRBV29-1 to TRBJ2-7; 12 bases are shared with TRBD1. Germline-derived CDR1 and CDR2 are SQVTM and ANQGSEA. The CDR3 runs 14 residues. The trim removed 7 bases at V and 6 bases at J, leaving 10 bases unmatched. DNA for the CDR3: TGCAGCGCCCTGCGGGGACAGGGGGCTGGCGAGCAGTACTTC. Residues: CSALRGQGAGEQYF.

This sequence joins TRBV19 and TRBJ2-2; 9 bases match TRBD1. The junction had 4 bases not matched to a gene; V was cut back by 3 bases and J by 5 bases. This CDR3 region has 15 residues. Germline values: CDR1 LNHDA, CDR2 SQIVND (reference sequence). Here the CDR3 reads CASSIGTGFTGELFF. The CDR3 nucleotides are TGTGCCAGTAGTATTGGGACAGGGTTTACCGGGGAGCTGTTTTTT.

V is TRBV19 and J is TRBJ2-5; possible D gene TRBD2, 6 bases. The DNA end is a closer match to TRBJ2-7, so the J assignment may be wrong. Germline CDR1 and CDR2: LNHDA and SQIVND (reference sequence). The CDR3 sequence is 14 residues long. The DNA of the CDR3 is TGTGCCAGTAGCGTGGACTACGCTTCTGGCGAGCAGTACTTC. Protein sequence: CASSVDYASGEQYF.

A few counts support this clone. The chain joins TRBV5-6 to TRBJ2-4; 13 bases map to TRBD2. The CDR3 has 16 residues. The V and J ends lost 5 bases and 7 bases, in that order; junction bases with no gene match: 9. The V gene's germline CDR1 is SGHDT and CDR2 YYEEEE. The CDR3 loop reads CASSPGLAGVSNIQYF. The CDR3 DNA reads TGTGCCAGCAGTCCTGGACTAGCGGGAGTGAGTAACATTCAGTACTTC.

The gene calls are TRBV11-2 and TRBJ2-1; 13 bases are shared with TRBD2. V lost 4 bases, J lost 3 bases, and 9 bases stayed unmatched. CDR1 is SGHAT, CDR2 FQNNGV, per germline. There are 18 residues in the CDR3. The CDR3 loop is CASSYTTSGRVGYNEQFF. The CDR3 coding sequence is TGTGCCAGCAGCTACACCACTAGCGGGAGGGTCGGCTACAATGAGCAGTTCTTC.

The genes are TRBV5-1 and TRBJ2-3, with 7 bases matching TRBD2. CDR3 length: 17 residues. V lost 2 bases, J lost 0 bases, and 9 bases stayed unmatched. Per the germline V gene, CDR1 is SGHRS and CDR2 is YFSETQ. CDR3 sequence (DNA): TGCGCCAGCAGCTTCCTGGCGGGAGCTTCTAGCACAGATACGCAGTATTTT. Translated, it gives CASSFLAGASSTDTQYF.

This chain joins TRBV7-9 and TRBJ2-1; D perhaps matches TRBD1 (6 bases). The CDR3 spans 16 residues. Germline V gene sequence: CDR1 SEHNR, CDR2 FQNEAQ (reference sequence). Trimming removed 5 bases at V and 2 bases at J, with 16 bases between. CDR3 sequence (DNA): TGTGCCAGCAGCATGAGGGGGATCCCCACCTACAATGAGCAGTTCTTC. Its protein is CASSMRGIPTYNEQFF.

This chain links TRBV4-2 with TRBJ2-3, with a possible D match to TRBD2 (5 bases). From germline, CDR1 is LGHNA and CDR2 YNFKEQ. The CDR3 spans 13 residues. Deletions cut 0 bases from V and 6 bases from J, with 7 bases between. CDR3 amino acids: CASSQDPGDTQYF. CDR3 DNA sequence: TGTGCCAGCAGCCAAGATCCGGGGGATACGCAGTATTTT.

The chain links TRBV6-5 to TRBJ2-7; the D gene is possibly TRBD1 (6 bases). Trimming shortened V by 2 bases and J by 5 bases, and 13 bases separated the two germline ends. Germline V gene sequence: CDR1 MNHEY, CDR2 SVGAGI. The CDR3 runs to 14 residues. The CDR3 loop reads CASSYSYRVNEQYF. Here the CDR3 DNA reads TGTGCCAGCAGTTACAGCTACAGGGTCAACGAGCAGTACTTC.

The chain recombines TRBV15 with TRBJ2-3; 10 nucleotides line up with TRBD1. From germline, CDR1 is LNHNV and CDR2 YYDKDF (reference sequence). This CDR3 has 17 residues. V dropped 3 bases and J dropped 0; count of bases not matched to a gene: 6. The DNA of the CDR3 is TGTGCCACCAGCAGCCGGGACAGGGGATCTAGCACAGATACGCAGTATTTT. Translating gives CATSSRDRGSSTDTQYF.

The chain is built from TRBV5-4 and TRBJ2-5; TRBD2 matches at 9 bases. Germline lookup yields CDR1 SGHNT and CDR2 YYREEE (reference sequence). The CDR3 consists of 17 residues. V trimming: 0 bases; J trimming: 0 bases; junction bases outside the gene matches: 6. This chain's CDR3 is CASSLGLLAGYQETQYF. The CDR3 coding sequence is TGTGCCAGCAGCTTGGGTCTTCTAGCGGGGTACCAAGAGACCCAGTACTTC.

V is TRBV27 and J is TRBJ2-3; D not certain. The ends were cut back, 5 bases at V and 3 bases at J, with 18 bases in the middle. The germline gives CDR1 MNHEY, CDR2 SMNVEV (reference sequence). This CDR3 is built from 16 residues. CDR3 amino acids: CASSPLSVHMTDTQYF. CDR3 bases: TGTGCCAGCAGTCCCTTGTCAGTCCACATGACAGATACGCAGTATTTT.

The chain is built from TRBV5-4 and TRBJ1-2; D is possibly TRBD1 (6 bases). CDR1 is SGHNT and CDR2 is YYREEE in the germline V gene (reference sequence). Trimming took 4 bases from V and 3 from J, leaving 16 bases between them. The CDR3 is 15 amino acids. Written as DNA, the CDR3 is TGTGCCAGCAGCCCCGGACAGTCCCTTCACTATGGCTACACCTTC. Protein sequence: CASSPGQSLHYGYTF.

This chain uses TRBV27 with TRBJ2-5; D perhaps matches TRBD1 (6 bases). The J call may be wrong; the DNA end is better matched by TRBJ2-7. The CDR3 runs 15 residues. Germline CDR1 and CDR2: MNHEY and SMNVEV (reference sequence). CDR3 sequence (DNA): TGTGCCAGCAGTTCGTCAGGGGCCTCATCCTACGAGCAGTACTTC. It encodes CASSSSGASSYEQYF.

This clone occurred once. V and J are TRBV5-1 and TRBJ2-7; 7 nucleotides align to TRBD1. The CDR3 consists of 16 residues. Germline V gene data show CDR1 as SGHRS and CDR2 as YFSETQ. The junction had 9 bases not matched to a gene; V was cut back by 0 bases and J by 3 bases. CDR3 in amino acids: CASSLAVAGGGYEQYF. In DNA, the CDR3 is TGCGCCAGCAGCTTGGCCGTGGCAGGGGGTGGCTACGAGCAGTACTTC.

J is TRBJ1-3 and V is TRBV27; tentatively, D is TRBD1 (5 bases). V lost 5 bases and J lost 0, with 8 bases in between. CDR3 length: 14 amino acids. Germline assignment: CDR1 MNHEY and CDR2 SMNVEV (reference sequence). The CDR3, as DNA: TGTGCCAGCAGTGGGAGGGGCTCTGGAAACACCATATATTTT. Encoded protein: CASSGRGSGNTIYF.

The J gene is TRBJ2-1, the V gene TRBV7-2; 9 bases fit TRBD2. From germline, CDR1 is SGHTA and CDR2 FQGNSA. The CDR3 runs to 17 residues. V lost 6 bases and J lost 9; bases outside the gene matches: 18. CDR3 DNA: TGTGCCAGCAGGCCTACCCTAGGCCTAGCGGGGAGGGGTGAGCAGTTCTTC. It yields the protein CASRPTLGLAGRGEQFF.

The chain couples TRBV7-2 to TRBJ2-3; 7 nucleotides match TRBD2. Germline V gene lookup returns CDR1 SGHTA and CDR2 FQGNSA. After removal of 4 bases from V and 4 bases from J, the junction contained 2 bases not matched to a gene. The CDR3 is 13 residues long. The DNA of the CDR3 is TGTGCCAGCAGCTATGGGGGGGCAGATACGCAGTATTTT. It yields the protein CASSYGGADTQYF.

As DNA, the CDR3 is TGCAGCGTTGGCCAGGGAGGAAACTATGGCTACACCTTC. It yields the protein CSVGQGGNYGYTF. The V and J genes are TRBV29-1 and TRBJ1-2; a possible D gene is TRBD1 (5 bases). The CDR3 contains 13 residues. CDR1 is SQVTM, CDR2 ANQGSEA, per germline. Between the trimmed V and J ends, which lost 4 bases and 2 bases, there was a span of 11 bases.

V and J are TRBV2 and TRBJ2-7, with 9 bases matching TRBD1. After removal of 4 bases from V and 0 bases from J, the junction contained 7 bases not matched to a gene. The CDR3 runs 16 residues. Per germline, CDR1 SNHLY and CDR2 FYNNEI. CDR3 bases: TGTGCCAGCAGTGTAGGTCCGGGACAGGGCTCCTACGAGCAGTACTTC. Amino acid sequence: CASSVGPGQGSYEQYF. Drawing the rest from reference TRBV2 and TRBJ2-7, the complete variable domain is EPEVTQTPSHQVTQMGQEVILRCVPISNHLYFYWYRQILGQKVEFLVSFYNNEISEKSEIFDDQFSVERPDGSNFTLKIRSTKLEDSAMYFCASSVGPGQGSYEQYFGPGTRLTVT.

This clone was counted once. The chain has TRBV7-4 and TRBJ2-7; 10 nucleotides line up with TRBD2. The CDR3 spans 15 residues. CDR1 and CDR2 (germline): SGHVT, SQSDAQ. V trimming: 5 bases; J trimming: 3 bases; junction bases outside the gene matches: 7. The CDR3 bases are TGTGCCAGCAGCGTGGGAACTAGCGGGAACTACGAGCAGTACTTC. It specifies CASSVGTSGNYEQYF.

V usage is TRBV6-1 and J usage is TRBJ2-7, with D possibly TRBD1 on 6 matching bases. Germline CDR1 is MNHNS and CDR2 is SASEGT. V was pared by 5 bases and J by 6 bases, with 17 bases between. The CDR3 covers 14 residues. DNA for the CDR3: TGTGCCAGCAGTTTCGGACAGATGCGGAGCGAGCAGTACTTC. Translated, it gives CASSFGQMRSEQYF.

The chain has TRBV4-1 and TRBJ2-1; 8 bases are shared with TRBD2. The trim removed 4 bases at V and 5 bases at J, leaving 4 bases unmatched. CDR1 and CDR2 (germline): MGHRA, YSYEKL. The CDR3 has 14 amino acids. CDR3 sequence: CASSRLAFNNEQFF. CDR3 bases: TGCGCCAGCAGCCGACTAGCGTTCAACAATGAGCAGTTCTTC.

The CDR3 nucleotides are TGTGCCAGCAGTGTCAACAGAAGGAACACTGAAGCTTTCTTT. Its translation: CASSVNRRNTEAFF. J is TRBJ1-1 and V is TRBV2; D is unresolved. Looked up from germline, CDR1 is SNHLY and CDR2 is FYNNEI. This CDR3 is built from 14 residues. V dropped 4 bases and J dropped 1 base, with 10 bases sitting between them.

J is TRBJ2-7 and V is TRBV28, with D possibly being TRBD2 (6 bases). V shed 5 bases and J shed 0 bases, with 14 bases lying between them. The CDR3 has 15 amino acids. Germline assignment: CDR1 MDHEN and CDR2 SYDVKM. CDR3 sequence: CASSLLREFSYEQYF. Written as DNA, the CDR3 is TGTGCCAGCAGTCTACTCCGGGAGTTCTCCTACGAGCAGTACTTC.

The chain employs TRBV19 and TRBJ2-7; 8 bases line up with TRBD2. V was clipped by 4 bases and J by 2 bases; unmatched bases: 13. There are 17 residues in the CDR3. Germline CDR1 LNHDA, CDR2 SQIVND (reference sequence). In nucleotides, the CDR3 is TGTGCCAGTAGTAACCTTCGGTCGACTAGCGAGCCCTACGAGCAGTACTTC. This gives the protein CASSNLRSTSEPYEQYF.

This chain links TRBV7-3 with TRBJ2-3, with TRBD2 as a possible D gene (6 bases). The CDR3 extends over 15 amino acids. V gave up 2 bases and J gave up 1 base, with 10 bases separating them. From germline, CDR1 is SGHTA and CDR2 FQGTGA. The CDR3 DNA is TGTGCCAGCAGCTTAGTCTGGGGGGGCACAGATACGCAGTATTTT. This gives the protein CASSLVWGGTDTQYF.

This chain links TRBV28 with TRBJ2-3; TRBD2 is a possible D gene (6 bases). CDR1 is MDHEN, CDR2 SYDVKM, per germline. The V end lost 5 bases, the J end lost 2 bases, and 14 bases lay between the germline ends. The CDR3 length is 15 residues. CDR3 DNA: TGTGCCAGCAGTCCGACAAGCGGGCTCACAGATACGCAGTATTTT. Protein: CASSPTSGLTDTQYF.

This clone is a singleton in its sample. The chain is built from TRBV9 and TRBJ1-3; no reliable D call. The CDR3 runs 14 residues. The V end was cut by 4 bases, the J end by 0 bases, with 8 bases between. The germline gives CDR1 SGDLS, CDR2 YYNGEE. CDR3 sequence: CASSPTVSGNTIYF. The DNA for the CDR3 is TGTGCCAGCAGCCCTACAGTCTCTGGAAACACCATATATTTT. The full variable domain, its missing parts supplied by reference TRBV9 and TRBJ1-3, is DSGVTQTPKHLITATGQRVTLRCSPRSGDLSVYWYQQSLDQGLQFLIQYYNGEERAKGNILERFSAQQFPDLHSELNLSSLELGDSALYFCASSPTVSGNTIYFGEGSWLTVV.